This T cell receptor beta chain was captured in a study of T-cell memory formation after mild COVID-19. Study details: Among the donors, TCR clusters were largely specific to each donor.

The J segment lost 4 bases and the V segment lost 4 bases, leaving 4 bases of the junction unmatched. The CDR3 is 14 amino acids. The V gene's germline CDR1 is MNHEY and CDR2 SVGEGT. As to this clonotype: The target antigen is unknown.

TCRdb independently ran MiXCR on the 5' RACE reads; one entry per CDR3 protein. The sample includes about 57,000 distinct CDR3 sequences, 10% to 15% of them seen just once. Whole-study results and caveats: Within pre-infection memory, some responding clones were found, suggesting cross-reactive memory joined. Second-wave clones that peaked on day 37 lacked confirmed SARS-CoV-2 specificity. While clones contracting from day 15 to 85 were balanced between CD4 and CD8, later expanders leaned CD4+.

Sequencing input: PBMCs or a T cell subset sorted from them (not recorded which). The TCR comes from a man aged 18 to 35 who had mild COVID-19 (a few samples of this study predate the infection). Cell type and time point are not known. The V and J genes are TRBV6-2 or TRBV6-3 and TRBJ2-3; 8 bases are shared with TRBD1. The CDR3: CASSWDRPPDTQYF. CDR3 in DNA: TGTGCCAGCAGTTGGGACAGGCCGCCAGATACGCAGTATTTT.